This T cell receptor (beta chain) comes out of a study of CD8+ T cells in alopecia areata. The wider study: Transfer of skin from roughly 6-12-month-old C3H/HeJ graft donors with spontaneous alopecia was made to roughly 6-11-week-old female C3H/HeJ mice. Study-wide findings and caveats: Compared with normal scalp, lesional scalp had higher clonality and more expanded CD8+ clones. The study found TCR sharing across patients less clear than in mice, possibly for HLA reasons. Scalp samples also contribute reads from the resident alphabeta T cells found in normal skin.

This clone was counted only a few times. Its antigen is undetermined. Genes and germline are mouse. Coverage ceases 4 residues before the CDR3 finishes, and the germline J gene fills in the end. After pooling, cutaneous lymph node cells were sorted with CD4, CD8alpha, NKG2D, NKG2ACE and other markers. cDNA prepared by RNA extraction and subsequent reverse transcription served as the template for sequencing. The table came from immunoSEQ multiplex PCR; TCRdb's copy has only in-frame clones and leaves some out. The data show more than 250,000 clones, with none appearing a single time. Germline CDR1 NSQYPW, CDR2 LRSPGD (reference sequence). The CDR3 sequence is 15 residues long.

The sequenced sample consisted of CD4+ T cells sorted from a lymph node. The V and J genes are TRBV1 and TRBJ2-5, with TRBD2 matching 8 bases. This sequence originates from a C3H/HeJ mouse with alopecia areata. MHC haplotype: H2-k. This CDR3 is CTCSADRGGLDTQYF. The covered CDR3 bases are TGCACCTGCAGTGCAGATCGGGGGGGCTTAGAC.